The text below deals with one T cell receptor (beta chain). The antigen this receptor binds is unknown. Base qualities are not recorded, but no much larger clone differs from it by a single base. This entry is derived from a study of blood T cell repertoires in COVID-19 (dated by TCRdb to the early 2020s). For context, the study as a whole: Samples from collaborators originated in the United States, Italy and Spain and spanned both the acute and convalescent phases of COVID-19. The material from the prospective study consisted of cDNA or gDNA derived from T cells, B-cell-depleted T cells, or PBMCs. Subjects who had been exposed to COVID-19, were actively infected with it, or had recovered from it provided the deeply sampled blood TCRbeta repertoires that made up the dataset. The repertoires were made available in a free public database intended to serve as a resource for research on the immune response to SARS-CoV-2. Samples were obtained from the ongoing ImmuneRACE study (first 160 participants) and from over a thousand subjects provided by 6 global collaborators. A de-identified subject ID, COVID-19 status, age in years and sex were almost always included in the sample metadata. Where available, HLA class I and class II types were obtained from metadata supplied by the sample provider rather than from assay-based typing. On the study overall, not on this receptor specifically: The quantity of clinical and demographic metadata differed by source and by participant and was supplied without curation.

Collaborating institutions collected whole blood in K2EDTA tubes following their own protocols. For TCRbeta analysis, collaborators shipped samples as frozen whole blood, isolated PBMCs, or DNA extracted from either of those sample types. CDR1 and CDR2 are drawn from the germline V gene (reference sequence): SGHNT, YYREEE. CDR3 length: 15 amino acids, cysteine to phenylalanine. The kept DNA is CDR3 alone, 45 bases in frame from the first base. V and J are trimmed by 0 bases and 1 base, and the gene matches miss 0 bases of the junction. TCRbeta CDR3 regions were amplified from genomic DNA using the immunoSEQ Assay, a bias-controlled multiplex PCR. For the original study's pipeline: The number of nucleated cells in each sample was estimated by amplification of reference gene primers within the assay. Sequence reads were collapsed and filtered to measure the absolute abundance of every unique TCRbeta CDR3 rearrangement. For each sample, productive Simpson clonality was calculated as the square root of Simpson's diversity index across productive rearrangements. Entries here come from immuneACCESS through TCRdb and include only in-frame sequences with V and J called. Some clones fail to appear in such tables; in the studies checked, an unresolved V gene covers under half of the shortfall, and the cause of the remainder is unknown. The V and J calls and clone size come from that table; D and trimming were worked out from the DNA. For this sample the table gives around 130,000 clones, of which approximately 80% were detected only once. The top ten constitute 9% to 15% of the sample.

Sequences were obtained from peripheral blood. The receptor was derived from a woman aged 60-75 years with acute or convalescent COVID-19. The chain is assembled from TRBV5-4 and TRBJ2-2, with 7 bases matching TRBD1. The CDR3 region has the sequence CASSLGTGNTGELFF. The DNA reads as follows: TGTGCCAGCAGCTTGGGGACAGGGAACACCGGGGAGCTGTTTTTT.